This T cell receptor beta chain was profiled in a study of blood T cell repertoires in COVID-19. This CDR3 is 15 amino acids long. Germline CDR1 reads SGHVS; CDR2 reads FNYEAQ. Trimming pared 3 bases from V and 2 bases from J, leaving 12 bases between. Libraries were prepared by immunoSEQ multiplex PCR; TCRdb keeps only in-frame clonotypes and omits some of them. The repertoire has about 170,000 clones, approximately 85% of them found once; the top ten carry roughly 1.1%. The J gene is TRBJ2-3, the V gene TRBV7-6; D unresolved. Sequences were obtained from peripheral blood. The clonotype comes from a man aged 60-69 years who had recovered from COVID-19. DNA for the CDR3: TGTGCCAGCAGCTTGGGTAGCAGAGACACAGATACGCAGTATTTT. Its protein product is CASSLGSRDTDTQYF.